This T cell receptor (beta chain) was captured in a study of T cell changes during pregnancy in multiple sclerosis. Germline lookup yields CDR1 SGDLS and CDR2 YYNGEE. The V end lost 0 bases, the J end lost 7 bases, and 16 bases lay between the germline ends. The length of the CDR3 is 15 residues. Some clones are missing from TCRdb's copy, which holds only in-frame ones; the method was immunoSEQ multiplex PCR. The table includes about 75,000 clones, nearly 95% detected once. This sequence originates from a female donor with multiple sclerosis, enrolled in a pregnancy study. Sequences were derived from CD4+ T cells from peripheral blood mononuclear cells, sampled after pregnancy. This chain joins TRBV9 and TRBJ1-2; unclear D gene. DNA of the CDR3: TGTGCCAGCAGCGTAGCACCGCACGCGGAAGGTGGCTACACCTTC. It codes for CASSVAPHAEGGYTF.